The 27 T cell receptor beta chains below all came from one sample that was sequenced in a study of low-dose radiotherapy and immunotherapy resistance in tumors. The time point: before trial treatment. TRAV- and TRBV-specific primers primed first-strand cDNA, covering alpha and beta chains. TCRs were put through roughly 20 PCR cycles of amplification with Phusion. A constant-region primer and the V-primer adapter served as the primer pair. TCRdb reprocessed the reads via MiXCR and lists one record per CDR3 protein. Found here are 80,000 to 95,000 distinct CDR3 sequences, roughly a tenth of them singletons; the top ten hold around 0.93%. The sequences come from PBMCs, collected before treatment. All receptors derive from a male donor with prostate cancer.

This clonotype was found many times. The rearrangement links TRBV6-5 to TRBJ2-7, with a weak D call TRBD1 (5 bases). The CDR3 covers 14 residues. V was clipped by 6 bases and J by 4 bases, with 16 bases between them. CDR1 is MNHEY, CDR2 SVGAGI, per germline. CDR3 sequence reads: CASRTVRNGYEQYF. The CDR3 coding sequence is TGTGCCAGCAGGACAGTCAGGAACGGGTACGAGCAGTACTTC.

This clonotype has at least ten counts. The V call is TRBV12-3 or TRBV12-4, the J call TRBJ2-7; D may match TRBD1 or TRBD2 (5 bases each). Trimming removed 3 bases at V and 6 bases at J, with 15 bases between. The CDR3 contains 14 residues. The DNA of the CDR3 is TGTGCCAGCAGTTTCCAGGGAGATCAGGGCGAGCAGTACTTC. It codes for CASSFQGDQGEQYF.

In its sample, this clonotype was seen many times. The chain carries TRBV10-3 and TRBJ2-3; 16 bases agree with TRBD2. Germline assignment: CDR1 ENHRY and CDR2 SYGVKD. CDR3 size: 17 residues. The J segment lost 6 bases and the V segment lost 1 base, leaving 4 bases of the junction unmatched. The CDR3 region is CAISEWGLAGGPDTQYF. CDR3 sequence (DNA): TGTGCCATCAGTGAGTGGGGACTAGCGGGAGGGCCGGATACGCAGTATTTT.

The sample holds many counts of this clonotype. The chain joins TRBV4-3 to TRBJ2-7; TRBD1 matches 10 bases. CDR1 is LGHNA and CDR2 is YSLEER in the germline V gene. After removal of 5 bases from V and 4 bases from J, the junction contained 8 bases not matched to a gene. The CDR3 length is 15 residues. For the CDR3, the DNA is TGCGCCAGCAGCTATTCCGGGACAGGGGAGTACGAGCAGTACTTC. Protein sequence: CASSYSGTGEYEQYF.

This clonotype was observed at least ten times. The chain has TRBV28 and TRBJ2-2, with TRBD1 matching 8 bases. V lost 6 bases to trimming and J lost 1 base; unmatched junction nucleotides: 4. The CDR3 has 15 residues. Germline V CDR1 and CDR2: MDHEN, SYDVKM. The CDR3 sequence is CASRGGQGNTGELFF. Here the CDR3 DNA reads TGTGCCAGCAGGGGAGGACAGGGGAACACCGGGGAGCTGTTTTTT.

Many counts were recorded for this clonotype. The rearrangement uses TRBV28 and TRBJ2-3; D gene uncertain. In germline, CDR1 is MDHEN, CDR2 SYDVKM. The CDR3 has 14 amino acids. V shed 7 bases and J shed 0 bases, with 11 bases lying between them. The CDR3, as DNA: TGTGCCAGCATAGGTACTGTTAGCACAGATACGCAGTATTTT. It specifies CASIGTVSTDTQYF. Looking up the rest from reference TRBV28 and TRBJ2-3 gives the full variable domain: DVKVTQSSRYLVKRTGEKVFLECVQDMDHENMFWYRQDPGLGLRLIYFSYDVKMKEKGDIPEGYSVSREKKERFSLILESASTNQTSMYLCASIGTVSTDTQYFGPGTRLTVL.

As DNA, the CDR3 is TGTGCCAGCAGTACGATTTACGAGCAGTACTTC. This encodes CASSTIYEQYF. J is TRBJ2-7 and V is TRBV6-6; no reliable D call. This CDR3 has 11 amino acids. CDR1 is MNHNY, CDR2 SVGAGI, per germline (reference sequence). V lost 5 bases and J 4 bases, leaving 6 bases between the germline ends.

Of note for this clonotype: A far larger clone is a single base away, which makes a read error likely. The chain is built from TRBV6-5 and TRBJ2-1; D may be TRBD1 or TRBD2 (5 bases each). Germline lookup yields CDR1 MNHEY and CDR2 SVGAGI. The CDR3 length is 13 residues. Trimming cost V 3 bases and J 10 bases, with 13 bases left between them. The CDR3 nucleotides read TGTGCCAGCAGTTATGTAGCCGGGGACGAGCAGTTCTTC. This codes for CASSYVAGDEQFF.

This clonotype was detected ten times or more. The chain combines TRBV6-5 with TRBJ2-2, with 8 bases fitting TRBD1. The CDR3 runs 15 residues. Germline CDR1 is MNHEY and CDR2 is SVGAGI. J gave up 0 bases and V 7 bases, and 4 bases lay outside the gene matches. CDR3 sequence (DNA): TGTGCCAGCAACCCAGGGGGCGCGAACACCGGGGAGCTGTTTTTT. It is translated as CASNPGGANTGELFF.

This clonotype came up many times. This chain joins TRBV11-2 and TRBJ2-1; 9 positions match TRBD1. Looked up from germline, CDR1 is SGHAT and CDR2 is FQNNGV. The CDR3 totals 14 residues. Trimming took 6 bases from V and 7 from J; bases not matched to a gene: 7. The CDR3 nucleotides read TGTGCCAGCAGTTTGGACAGGGGTGGGAATGAGCAGTTCTTC. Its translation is CASSLDRGGNEQFF.

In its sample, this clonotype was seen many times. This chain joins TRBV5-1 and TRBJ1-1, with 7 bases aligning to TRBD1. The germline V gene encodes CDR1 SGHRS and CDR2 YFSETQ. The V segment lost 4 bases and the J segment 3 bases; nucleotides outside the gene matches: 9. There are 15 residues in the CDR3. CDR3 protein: CASSPQYTGDTEAFF. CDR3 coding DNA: TGCGCCAGCAGCCCACAATATACAGGGGACACTGAAGCTTTCTTT.

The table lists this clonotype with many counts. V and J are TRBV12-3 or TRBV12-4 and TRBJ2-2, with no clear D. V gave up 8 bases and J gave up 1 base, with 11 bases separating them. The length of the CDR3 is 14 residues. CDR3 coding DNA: TGTGCCAGCGGCCTTTTCGGGAACACCGGGGAGCTGTTTTTT. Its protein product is CASGLFGNTGELFF.

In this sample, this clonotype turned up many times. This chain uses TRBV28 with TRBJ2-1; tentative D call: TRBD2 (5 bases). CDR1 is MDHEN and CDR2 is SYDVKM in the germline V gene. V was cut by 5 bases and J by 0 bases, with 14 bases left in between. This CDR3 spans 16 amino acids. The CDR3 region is CASSRADAYSYNEQFF. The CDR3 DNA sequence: TGTGCCAGCAGTCGAGCGGATGCATACTCCTACAATGAGCAGTTCTTC.

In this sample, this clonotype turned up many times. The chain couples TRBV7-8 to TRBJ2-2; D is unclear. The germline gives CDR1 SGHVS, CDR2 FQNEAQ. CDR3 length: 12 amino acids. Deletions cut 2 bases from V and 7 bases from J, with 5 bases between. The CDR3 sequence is CASSLIYGELFF. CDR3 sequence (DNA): TGTGCCAGCAGCTTAATCTACGGGGAGCTGTTTTTT.

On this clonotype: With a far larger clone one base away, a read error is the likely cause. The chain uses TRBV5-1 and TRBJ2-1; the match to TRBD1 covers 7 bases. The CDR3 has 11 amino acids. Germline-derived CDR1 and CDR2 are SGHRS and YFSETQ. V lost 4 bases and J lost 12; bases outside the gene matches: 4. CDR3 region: CASSQGQAQFF. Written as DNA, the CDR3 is TGCGCCAGCAGCCAAGGACAGGCGCAGTTCTTC.

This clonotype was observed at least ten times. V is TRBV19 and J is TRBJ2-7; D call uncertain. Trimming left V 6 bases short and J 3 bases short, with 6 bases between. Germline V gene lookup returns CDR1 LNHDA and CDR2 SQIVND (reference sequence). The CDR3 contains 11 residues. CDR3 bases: TGTGCCAGTAGAAAAGGCTACGAGCAGTACTTC. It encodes CASRKGYEQYF.

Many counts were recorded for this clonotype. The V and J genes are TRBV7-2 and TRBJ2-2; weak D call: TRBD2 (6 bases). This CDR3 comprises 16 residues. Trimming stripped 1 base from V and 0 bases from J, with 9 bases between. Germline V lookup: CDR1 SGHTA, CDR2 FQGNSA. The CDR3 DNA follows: TGTGCCAGCAGCTTAGGGGTAGCGGCGAACACCGGGGAGCTGTTTTTT. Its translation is CASSLGVAANTGELFF. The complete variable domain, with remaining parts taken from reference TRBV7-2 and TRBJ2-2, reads GAGVSQSPSNKVTEKGKDVELRCDPISGHTALYWYRQSLGQGLEFLIYFQGNSAPDKSGLPSDRFSAERTGGSVSTLTIQRTQQEDSAVYLCASSLGVAANTGELFFGEGSRLTVL.

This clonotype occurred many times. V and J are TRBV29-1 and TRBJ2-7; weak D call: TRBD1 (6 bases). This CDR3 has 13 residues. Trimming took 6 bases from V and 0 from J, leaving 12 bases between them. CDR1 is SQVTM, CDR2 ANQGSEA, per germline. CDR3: CSVGQSISYEQYF. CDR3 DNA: TGCAGCGTAGGACAGTCCATCTCCTACGAGCAGTACTTC.

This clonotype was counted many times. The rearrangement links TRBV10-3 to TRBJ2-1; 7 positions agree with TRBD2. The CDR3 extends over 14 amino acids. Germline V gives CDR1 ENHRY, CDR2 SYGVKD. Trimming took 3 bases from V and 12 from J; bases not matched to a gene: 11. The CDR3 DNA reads TGTGCCATCAGTGACCCCGGGAGGCTCCCGGTGCAGTTCTTC. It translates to CAISDPGRLPVQFF.

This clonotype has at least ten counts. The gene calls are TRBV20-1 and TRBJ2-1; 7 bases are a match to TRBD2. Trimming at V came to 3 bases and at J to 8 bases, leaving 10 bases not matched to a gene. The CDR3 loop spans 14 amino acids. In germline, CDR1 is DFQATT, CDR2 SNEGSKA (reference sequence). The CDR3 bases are TGCAGTGCTAGGCGTGGGGGAGGGAGGGATGAGCAGTTCTTC. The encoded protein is CSARRGGGRDEQFF.

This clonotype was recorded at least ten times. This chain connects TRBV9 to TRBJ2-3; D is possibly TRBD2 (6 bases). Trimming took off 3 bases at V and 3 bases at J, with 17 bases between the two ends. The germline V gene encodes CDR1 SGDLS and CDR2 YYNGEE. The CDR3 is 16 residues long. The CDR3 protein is CASSETSYSRTDTQYF. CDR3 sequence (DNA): TGTGCCAGCAGCGAAACTAGCTATTCGCGGACAGATACGCAGTATTTT. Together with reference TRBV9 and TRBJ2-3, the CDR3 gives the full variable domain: DSGVTQTPKHLITATGQRVTLRCSPRSGDLSVYWYQQSLDQGLQFLIQYYNGEERAKGNILERFSAQQFPDLHSELNLSSLELGDSALYFCASSETSYSRTDTQYFGPGTRLTVL.

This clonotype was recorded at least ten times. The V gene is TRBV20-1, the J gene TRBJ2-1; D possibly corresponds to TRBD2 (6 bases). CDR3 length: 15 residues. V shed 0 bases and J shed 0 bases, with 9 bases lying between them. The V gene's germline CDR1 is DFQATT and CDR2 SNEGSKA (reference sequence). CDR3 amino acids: CSARDGDSSYNEQFF. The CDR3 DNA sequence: TGCAGTGCTAGAGATGGGGACTCCTCCTACAATGAGCAGTTCTTC.

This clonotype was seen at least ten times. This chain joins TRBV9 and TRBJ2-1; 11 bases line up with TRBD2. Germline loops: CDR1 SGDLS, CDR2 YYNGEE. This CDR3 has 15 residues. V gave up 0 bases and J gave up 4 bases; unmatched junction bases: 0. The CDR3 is CASSVGLAGYNEQFF. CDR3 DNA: TGTGCCAGCAGCGTAGGACTAGCGGGGTACAATGAGCAGTTCTTC.

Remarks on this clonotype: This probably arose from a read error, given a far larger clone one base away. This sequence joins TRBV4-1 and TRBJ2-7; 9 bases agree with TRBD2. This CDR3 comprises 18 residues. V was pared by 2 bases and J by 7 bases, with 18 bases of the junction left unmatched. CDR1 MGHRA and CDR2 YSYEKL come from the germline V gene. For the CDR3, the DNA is TGCGCCAGCAGCCAAAGTTGGAGGTCTAGCGGGGTTATGGTGGAGCAGTACTTC. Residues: CASSQSWRSSGVMVEQYF.

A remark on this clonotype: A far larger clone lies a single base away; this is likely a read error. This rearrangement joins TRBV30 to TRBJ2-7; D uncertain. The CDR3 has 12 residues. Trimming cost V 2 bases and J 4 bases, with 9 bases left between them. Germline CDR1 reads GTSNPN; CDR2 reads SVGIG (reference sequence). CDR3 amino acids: CAWSLKGYEQYF. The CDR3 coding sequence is TGTGCCTGGAGTTTAAAGGGATACGAGCAGTACTTC.

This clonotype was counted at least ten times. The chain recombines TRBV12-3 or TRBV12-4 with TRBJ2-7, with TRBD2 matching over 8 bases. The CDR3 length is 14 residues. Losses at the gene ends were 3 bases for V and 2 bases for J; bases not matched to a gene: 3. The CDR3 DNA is TGTGCCAGCAGTTTGAGCGGGAGTGCCTACGAGCAGTACTTC. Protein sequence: CASSLSGSAYEQYF.

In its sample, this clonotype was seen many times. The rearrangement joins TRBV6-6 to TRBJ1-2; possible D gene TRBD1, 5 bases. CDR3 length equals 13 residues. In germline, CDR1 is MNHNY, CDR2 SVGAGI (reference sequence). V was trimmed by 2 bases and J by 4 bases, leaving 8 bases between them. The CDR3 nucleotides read TGTGCCAGCAGTTACAGAGGGACCTATGGCTACACCTTC. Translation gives CASSYRGTYGYTF.